A single sample is the source of the 13 T cell receptor beta chains below, sequenced in a study of T cells in Graves' hyperthyroidism and ophthalmopathy. Amplification yielded TCR beta CDR3 regions, with RNA transcripts as the source. Primed by the HTBI set, a first-round RT-PCR was run on the TCR CDR3. MiXCR, applied by TCRdb to the multiplex PCR reads, yields one record per CDR3 protein. The sample includes some 350,000 distinct CDR3 sequences, about a sixth of them seen just once. Sequenced sample: blood. The receptors were sampled from a woman aged 18 to 35 with Graves' hyperthyroidism that later progressed to Graves' ophthalmopathy.

This clonotype was picked up a small number of times. The chain carries TRBV7-2 and TRBJ2-2, with a weak D call TRBD1 (5 bases). CDR1 and CDR2 (germline): SGHTA, FQGNSA. The CDR3 covers 13 residues. The V end lost 5 bases, the J end lost 3 bases, and 7 bases lay between the germline ends. The CDR3 DNA reads TGTGCCAGCAGCCCACAGGACACCGGGGAGCTGTTTTTT. Translating it yields CASSPQDTGELFF.

The chain recombines TRBV19 with TRBJ2-5; D may be TRBD1 or TRBD2 (6 bases each). Germline V gene lookup returns CDR1 LNHDA and CDR2 SQIVND (reference sequence). V lost 5 bases to trimming and J lost 10 bases, with 11 bases between them. This CDR3 has 11 residues. This CDR3 is CASSFAGHQYF. Written as DNA, the CDR3 is TGTGCCAGTAGTTTCGCGGGACACCAGTACTTC.

This clonotype was picked up many times. This sequence joins TRBV5-1 and TRBJ1-1, with D unclear. CDR3 length: 15 residues. Germline CDR1 reads SGHRS; CDR2 reads YFSETQ. V shed 2 bases and J shed 1 base, with 12 bases lying between them. CDR3 bases: TGCGCCAGCAGCTTAGACGTCTGGGAGAACACTGAAGCTTTCTTT. It is translated as CASSLDVWENTEAFF.

The V gene is TRBV5-1, the J gene TRBJ2-2; the D gene is possibly TRBD1 (5 bases). Trimming pared 4 bases from V and 5 bases from J, leaving 12 bases between. From germline, CDR1 is SGHRS and CDR2 YFSETQ. The CDR3 is 14 residues long. CDR3 loop: CASSKGSRTGELFF. DNA of the CDR3: TGCGCCAGCAGCAAGGGGTCGAGGACCGGGGAGCTGTTTTTT.

The DNA for the CDR3 is TGTGCCAGCAGCTTAAAGGGGTTCGATGAAAAACTGTTTTTT. Encoded protein: CASSLKGFDEKLFF. The rearrangement links TRBV7-8 to TRBJ1-4; possibly TRBD1 for D (5 bases). The CDR3 is 14 residues long. Looked up from germline, CDR1 is SGHVS and CDR2 is FQNEAQ. V was cut by 2 bases and J by 6 bases, with 10 bases left in between.

This clonotype was seen at least ten times. The chain links TRBV3-1 to TRBJ1-6; 7 nucleotides match TRBD1. The CDR3 length is 14 residues. CDR1 is LGHDT, CDR2 YNNKEL, per germline (reference sequence). V was clipped by 1 base and J by 8 bases; unmatched bases: 2. CDR3 in amino acids: CASSQGDRYSPLHF. The DNA of the CDR3 is TGTGCCAGCAGCCAAGGGGACAGATATTCACCCCTCCACTTT.

This sequence joins TRBV29-1 and TRBJ2-1, with TRBD2 identical over 10 bases. This CDR3 has 14 residues. The trim removed 8 bases at V and 8 bases at J, leaving 12 bases unmatched. The germline V gene has CDR1 SQVTM and CDR2 ANQGSEA. CDR3 DNA: TGCAGCCTTGTCGGGCTAGCGGGAGTATATGAGCAGTTCTTC. It codes for CSLVGLAGVYEQFF.

There are many counts of this clonotype. The J gene is TRBJ2-7, the V gene TRBV6-1; the match to TRBD1 covers 8 bases. This CDR3 contains 16 residues. V trimming: 6 bases; J trimming: 3 bases; junction bases outside the gene matches: 13. Germline CDR1 MNHNS, CDR2 SASEGT. The CDR3 nucleotides are TGTGCCAGCAGCCCTGCCGGGACAGGATTTCACTACGAGCAGTACTTC. Protein product: CASSPAGTGFHYEQYF.

This clonotype was observed many times. The rearrangement joins TRBV6-1 to TRBJ2-1; 9 nucleotides align to TRBD1. The germline gives CDR1 MNHNS, CDR2 SASEGT. V shed 6 bases, J shed 8 bases, and the junction held 5 bases outside the gene matches. This CDR3 region has 13 residues. Written as DNA, the CDR3 is TGTGCCAGCAGCTTGGACAGGGGCCATGAGCAGTTCTTC. Residues: CASSLDRGHEQFF.

At least ten counts were recorded for this clonotype. The chain links TRBV6-2 or TRBV6-3 to TRBJ2-1; D is possibly TRBD2 (6 bases). V was clipped by 0 bases and J by 3 bases, with 12 bases between them. CDR1 MNHEY and CDR2 SVGEGT come from the germline V gene. The CDR3 length is 16 residues. CDR3 sequence (DNA): TGTGCCAGCAGTTACTCTAGCAGCGGGTTCTACAATGAGCAGTTCTTC. This translates into CASSYSSSGFYNEQFF.

The chain couples TRBV3-1 to TRBJ1-2, with TRBD1 matching 9 bases. After removal of 2 bases from V and 2 bases from J, the junction contained 6 bases not matched to a gene. Germline V lookup: CDR1 LGHDT, CDR2 YNNKEL (reference sequence). This CDR3 has 16 residues. CDR3 amino acids: CASSQIQGARNYGYTF. CDR3 DNA sequence: TGTGCCAGCAGCCAAATACAGGGGGCGCGGAACTATGGCTACACCTTC.

At least ten counts were recorded for this clonotype. CDR3 DNA: TGTGCCACCAGCAGAGAGACGGGACTAGCGGGAGAGGGCACAGATACGCAGTATTTT. This encodes CATSRETGLAGEGTDTQYF. The genes are TRBV15 and TRBJ2-3, with 14 bases matching TRBD2. The CDR3 covers 19 residues. J gave up 1 base and V 0 bases, and 6 bases lay outside the gene matches. Germline V lookup: CDR1 LNHNV, CDR2 YYDKDF (reference sequence).

This clonotype has at least ten counts. The rearrangement joins TRBV5-5 to TRBJ2-7, with 10 positions matching TRBD1. This CDR3 contains 15 residues. In germline, CDR1 is SGHKS, CDR2 YYEKEE (reference sequence). Losses at the gene ends were 2 bases for V and 6 bases for J; bases not matched to a gene: 8. The CDR3 sequence is CASSLRPGTGVEQYF. The CDR3 DNA reads as TGTGCCAGCAGCTTACGTCCCGGGACAGGGGTCGAGCAGTACTTC.